The 30 T cell receptor beta chains listed next were all sequenced from one sample in a study of blood T cell repertoires in COVID-19. The assay was immunoSEQ multiplex PCR, and TCRdb's table has in-frame clones only and misses some. The sample lists some 80,000 clones, around 86% seen once, with approximately 40% in the top ten. The sequenced sample was peripheral blood. These receptors all stem from a man older than 75 with acute or convalescent COVID-19.

This chain joins TRBV7-3 and TRBJ2-1; 8 bases fit TRBD2. CDR1 is SGHTA, CDR2 FQGTGA, per germline. This CDR3 has 15 residues. The V gene end was trimmed by 5 bases and the J gene end by 5 bases; junction bases not matched to a gene: 8. CDR3 nucleotide sequence: TGTGCCAGCAGCGTAGCGGGAAGCCGAAACAATGAGCAGTTCTTC. Protein: CASSVAGSRNNEQFF.

The genes are TRBV5-1 and TRBJ2-7, with TRBD2 matching 8 bases. Germline V gene data show CDR1 as SGHRS and CDR2 as YFSETQ. V dropped 0 bases and J dropped 0; count of bases not matched to a gene: 5. The CDR3 is 16 amino acids. CDR3 residues: CASSLAGGAVSYEQYF. CDR3 coding DNA: TGCGCCAGCAGCTTGGCCGGGGGGGCGGTCTCCTACGAGCAGTACTTC.

J is TRBJ2-1 and V is TRBV7-8; the match to TRBD2 covers 13 bases. The CDR3 is 16 amino acids. V lost 5 bases, J lost 2 bases, and 3 bases stayed unmatched. CDR1 is SGHVS and CDR2 is FQNEAQ in the germline V gene. The CDR3 is CASSEGTSGTYNEQFF. Written as DNA, the CDR3 is TGTGCCAGCAGCGAAGGGACTAGCGGGACCTACAATGAGCAGTTCTTC.

The V and J genes are TRBV4-3 and TRBJ2-6, with 9 bases identical to TRBD1. The CDR3 has 18 residues. The V segment lost 3 bases and the J segment 2 bases; nucleotides outside the gene matches: 8. Germline CDR1 and CDR2: LGHNA and YSLEER. The CDR3 here is CASSHAGTGRAGANVLTF. DNA for the CDR3: TGCGCCAGCAGCCACGCCGGGACAGGGAGGGCTGGGGCCAACGTCCTGACTTTC.

The CDR3 coding sequence is TGCGCCAGCAGCTTAAATCCGGGCTCCTACAATGAGCAGTTCTTC. Its protein product is CASSLNPGSYNEQFF. The gene calls are TRBV5-1 and TRBJ2-1; no clear D gene. This CDR3 is 15 amino acids long. Germline V CDR1 and CDR2: SGHRS, YFSETQ. V lost 2 bases and J 0 bases, leaving 9 bases between the germline ends.

This chain joins TRBV5-1 and TRBJ1-2, with D maybe TRBD1 (6 bases). In germline, CDR1 is SGHRS, CDR2 YFSETQ. CDR3 length: 15 amino acids. V lost 1 base and J lost 0, with 10 bases in between. CDR3 nucleotides: TGCGCCAGCAGCTTGACGGCAGGGGCTAACTATGGCTACACCTTC. Encoded protein: CASSLTAGANYGYTF. The entire variable domain, with the rest obtained from reference TRBV5-1 and TRBJ1-2, is as follows: KAGVTQTPRYLIKTRGQQVTLSCSPISGHRSVSWYQQTPGQGLQFLFEYFSETQRNKGNFPGRFSGRQFSNSRSEMNVSTLELGDSALYLCASSLTAGANYGYTFGSGTRLTVV.

In DNA, the CDR3 is TGTGCCAGCAGCTTAGACGGAGAAAATGGCTACACCTTC. It translates to CASSLDGENGYTF. The chain has TRBV7-8 and TRBJ1-2; D gene unclear. The V and J ends lost 1 base and 6 bases respectively, with 9 bases between them. The CDR3 is 13 residues long. Germline CDR1 and CDR2: SGHVS and FQNEAQ.

The chain recombines TRBV7-6 with TRBJ2-5; 9 nucleotides align to TRBD2. This CDR3 has 16 residues. Germline V lookup: CDR1 SGHVS, CDR2 FNYEAQ. Germline trimming cut 2 bases from V and 4 bases from J; bases unmatched to any gene: 8. CDR3 DNA sequence: TGTGCCAGCAGCTTACAAGGAGCGGGAGGTCGAGAGACCCAGTACTTC. Translated: CASSLQGAGGRETQYF.

This sequence joins TRBV30 and TRBJ2-1; 13 bases map to TRBD2. V trimming: 4 bases; J trimming: 9 bases; junction bases outside the gene matches: 21. From germline, CDR1 is GTSNPN and CDR2 SVGIG (reference sequence). CDR3 length: 19 amino acids. CDR3 DNA: TGTGCCTGGACCAAACGTAGGACTAGCGGGAGTATAGCTTTGCCTGAGCAGTTCTTC. It encodes CAWTKRRTSGSIALPEQFF.

This clone has only one observation. The chain links TRBV28 to TRBJ1-5; D is ambiguous. Germline CDR1 reads MDHEN; CDR2 reads SYDVKM. The length of the CDR3 is 12 residues. Deletions cut 6 bases from V and 5 bases from J, with 8 bases between. The CDR3 reads CASSLLDQPQHF. CDR3 sequence (DNA): TGTGCCAGCAGCCTATTGGATCAGCCCCAGCATTTT.

This clone was picked up one time. This chain connects TRBV7-2 to TRBJ1-5, with 9 bases identical to TRBD1. Germline values: CDR1 SGHTA, CDR2 FQGNSA. The J segment lost 7 bases and the V segment lost 6 bases, leaving 7 bases of the junction unmatched. This CDR3 contains 14 residues. CDR3 DNA sequence: TGTGCCAGCAGTCAAACAGGGGGCAGGCAGCCCCAGCATTTT. This gives the protein CASSQTGGRQPQHF.

This chain joins TRBV9 and TRBJ1-3, with TRBD1 as a possible D gene (6 bases). Trimming left V 3 bases short and J 1 base short, with 8 bases between. Germline V gene sequence: CDR1 SGDLS, CDR2 YYNGEE. The CDR3 consists of 14 residues. The CDR3 is CASSAGTSGNTIYF. The CDR3 DNA follows: TGTGCCAGCAGCGCAGGGACATCTGGAAACACCATATATTTT.

The CDR3 DNA is TGTGCCAGTAGTATGCGGGCTAGCGGGAGATGGGGCACCGGGGAGCTGTTTTTT. This gives the protein CASSMRASGRWGTGELFF. The chain recombines TRBV19 with TRBJ2-2; 10 bases match TRBD2. There are 18 residues in the CDR3. V was pared by 3 bases and J by 4 bases, with 11 bases of the junction left unmatched. Germline V gene sequence: CDR1 LNHDA, CDR2 SQIVND (reference sequence).

The genes are TRBV5-1 and TRBJ1-1, with D perhaps TRBD1 (6 bases). Trimming took off 0 bases at V and 7 bases at J, with 10 bases between the two ends. The CDR3 contains 13 residues. Germline V CDR1 and CDR2: SGHRS, YFSETQ. The CDR3 protein is CASSLGGRVEAFF. CDR3 nucleotide sequence: TGCGCCAGCAGCTTGGGGGGGCGCGTTGAAGCTTTCTTT.

This clone was observed a handful of times. The CDR3 nucleotides read TGTGCCAGCAGCTTAGAATCCGGGACAGTTAACACTGAAGCTTTCTTT. As protein: CASSLESGTVNTEAFF. The chain is built from TRBV11-2 and TRBJ1-1; 7 nucleotides line up with TRBD1. Germline V gives CDR1 SGHAT, CDR2 FQNNGV. V lost 0 bases and J lost 2; bases outside the gene matches: 6. The CDR3 has 16 residues.

This chain connects TRBV11-2 to TRBJ2-7; 8 bases agree with TRBD1. The germline CDR1 and CDR2 sequences are SGHAT and FQNNGV. The CDR3 has 14 amino acids. V shed 1 base, J shed 3 bases, and the junction held 2 bases outside the gene matches. CDR3 in amino acids: CASSLGTGIYEQYF. CDR3 DNA sequence: TGTGCCAGCAGCTTAGGGACAGGGATCTACGAGCAGTACTTC. The whole variable domain, remainder taken from reference TRBV11-2 and TRBJ2-7, is EAGVAQSPRYKIIEKRQSVAFWCNPISGHATLYWYQQILGQGPKLLIQFQNNGVVDDSQLPKDRFSAERLKGVDSTLKIQPAKLEDSAVYLCASSLGTGIYEQYFGPGTRLTVT.

The V gene is TRBV5-6, the J gene TRBJ2-2; 8 bases align to TRBD1. From germline, CDR1 is SGHDT and CDR2 YYEEEE. CDR3 length: 16 residues. Trimming removed 4 bases from V and 1 base from J; junction bases left unmatched: 6. The CDR3 here is CASSKGQGGNTGELFF. The CDR3 nucleotides read TGTGCCAGCAGCAAAGGACAGGGTGGGAACACCGGGGAGCTGTTTTTT.

This sequence joins TRBV6-5 and TRBJ2-1; D possibly corresponds to TRBD2 (5 bases). V was pared by 7 bases and J by 0 bases, with 13 bases between. The germline CDR1 and CDR2 sequences are MNHEY and SVGAGI. This CDR3 has 15 residues. Here the CDR3 DNA reads TGTGCCAGCACCAAACAAGGGAGCTCCTACAATGAGCAGTTCTTC. This codes for CASTKQGSSYNEQFF.

The chain uses TRBV28 and TRBJ2-2; 8 nucleotides align to TRBD2. CDR1 is MDHEN, CDR2 SYDVKM, per germline. J gave up 7 bases and V 5 bases, and 9 bases lay outside the gene matches. The CDR3 runs 15 residues. The CDR3 region is CASSHDGRAIGELFF. In DNA, the CDR3 is TGTGCCAGCAGTCACGACGGGAGGGCCATCGGGGAGCTGTTTTTT.

The genes are TRBV6-5 and TRBJ2-5, with 7 bases identical to TRBD2. The germline CDR1 and CDR2 sequences are MNHEY and SVGAGI. Trimming cost V 2 bases and J 1 base; bases outside gene matches: 1. This CDR3 comprises 14 residues. CDR3 sequence (DNA): TGTGCCAGCAGTTACGCGGGAGTCCAAGAGACCCAGTACTTC. Its translation: CASSYAGVQETQYF.

The gene calls are TRBV18 and TRBJ2-7, with D perhaps TRBD1 (6 bases). V was trimmed by 4 bases and J by 0 bases, leaving 10 bases between them. CDR3 length equals 14 residues. Germline-derived CDR1 and CDR2 are KGHSH and LQKENI. In DNA form, the CDR3 reads TGTGCCAGCTCACGTACAGGGAGCTCCTACGAGCAGTACTTC. Translating gives CASSRTGSSYEQYF.

This clone occurred a few times. The rearrangement joins TRBV2 to TRBJ1-1, with D uncertain. The CDR3 consists of 14 residues. Trimming pared 7 bases from V and 3 bases from J, leaving 15 bases between. Germline V gene sequence: CDR1 SNHLY, CDR2 FYNNEI. The CDR3 reads CASTDPRGHTEAFF. CDR3 nucleotide sequence: TGTGCCAGCACTGACCCGCGGGGTCACACTGAAGCTTTCTTT.

This clone was seen a single time. The chain is built from TRBV7-8 and TRBJ2-3, with 11 bases identical to TRBD2. The junction had 7 bases not matched to a gene; V was cut back by 5 bases and J by 9 bases. Germline V gene data show CDR1 as SGHVS and CDR2 as FQNEAQ. The CDR3 contains 14 residues. CDR3 nucleotide sequence: TGTGCCAGCAGCCTGGGGACTAGCGGATCGACGCAGTATTTT. This translates into CASSLGTSGSTQYF.

This clone came up a few times. The J gene is TRBJ2-3, the V gene TRBV28; D possibly corresponds to TRBD1 (5 bases). Germline values: CDR1 MDHEN, CDR2 SYDVKM. Trimming shortened V by 5 bases and J by 2 bases, and 8 bases separated the two germline ends. This CDR3 spans 13 amino acids. CDR3 DNA sequence: TGTGCCAGCAGTCGACAGCTCACAGATACGCAGTATTTT. It specifies CASSRQLTDTQYF.

The chain joins TRBV6-5 to TRBJ2-1; perhaps TRBD2 as D (6 bases). The CDR3 runs 13 residues. V gave up 8 bases and J gave up 4 bases, with 12 bases separating them. From germline, CDR1 is MNHEY and CDR2 SVGAGI. The CDR3 here is CASARGGYNEQFF. The CDR3 DNA sequence: TGTGCCAGCGCGCGAGGAGGGTACAATGAGCAGTTCTTC.

This clone was picked up one time. This chain uses TRBV24-1 with TRBJ1-2, with 7 bases fitting TRBD1. V was pared by 6 bases and J by 4 bases, with 4 bases of the junction left unmatched. The CDR3 runs 13 residues. Germline values: CDR1 KGHDR, CDR2 SFDVKD. For the CDR3, the DNA is TGTGCCACCAGTTCGGGACAGACCTATGGCTACACCTTC. Residues: CATSSGQTYGYTF.

This clone was detected many times. V usage is TRBV27 and J usage is TRBJ2-3, with 7 bases identical to TRBD2. The length of the CDR3 is 14 residues. The V gene end was trimmed by 6 bases and the J gene end by 4 bases; junction bases not matched to a gene: 7. Looked up from germline, CDR1 is MNHEY and CDR2 is SMNVEV (reference sequence). CDR3 sequence reads: CASSSAGVADTQYF. As DNA, the CDR3 is TGTGCCAGCAGCAGTGCGGGGGTTGCAGATACGCAGTATTTT.

As regards this clone: Relative to the germline gene, one junction end is altered; a read error may explain this. This chain joins TRBV2 and TRBJ1-1; the D gene is possibly TRBD1 (5 bases). CDR1 and CDR2 (germline): SNHLY, FYNNEI. This CDR3 has 13 amino acids. CDR3 bases: TGTGCCAGCAGTGAACAGGGCAACACTGAAGCTTTATTT. Amino acid sequence: CASSEQGNTEALF.

The J gene is TRBJ2-1, the V gene TRBV7-2; TRBD2 matches 13 bases. This CDR3 spans 16 amino acids. Trimming cost V 6 bases and J 1 base; bases outside gene matches: 3. Germline CDR1 is SGHTA and CDR2 is FQGNSA. The CDR3 region has the DNA TGTGCCAGCAGGGGACTAGCGGGAACTTCCTACAATGAGCAGTTCTTC. Its protein product is CASRGLAGTSYNEQFF.

J is TRBJ2-3 and V is TRBV7-3, with D maybe TRBD2 (5 bases). The CDR3 is 14 residues long. In germline, CDR1 is SGHTA, CDR2 FQGTGA. The ends were cut back, 4 bases at V and 4 bases at J, with 12 bases in the middle. CDR3 loop: CASSSEGDPDTQYF. The CDR3 coding sequence is TGTGCCAGCAGCTCCGAGGGAGACCCAGATACGCAGTATTTT. Complete variable domain (other parts from reference TRBV7-3 and TRBJ2-3): GAGVSQTPSNKVTEKGKYVELRCDPISGHTALYWYRQSLGQGPEFLIYFQGTGAADDSGLPNDRFFAVRPEGSVSTLKIQRTERGDSAVYLCASSSEGDPDTQYFGPGTRLTVL.